This T cell receptor beta chain is drawn from a study of blood T cell repertoires in COVID-19. The CDR3 has 17 residues. The J segment lost 4 bases and the V segment lost 5 bases, leaving 10 bases of the junction unmatched. Germline loops: CDR1 MNHNY, CDR2 SVGAGI (reference sequence). Only in-frame clones appear in the TCRdb table, and some are missing; sequencing was by immunoSEQ multiplex PCR. This sample yields roughly 250,000 clones, of which 75% to 90% are seen a single time; 9.5% to 15% belongs to the top ten. The genes are TRBV6-6 and TRBJ2-2; TRBD2 matches at 10 bases. Specimen: peripheral blood. The TCR was taken from a woman aged 55-75 years with active or convalescent COVID-19. The CDR3 sequence is CASSPPPTSGVTGELFF. CDR3 in DNA: TGTGCCAGCAGTCCCCCCCCCACTAGCGGGGTCACCGGGGAGCTGTTTTTT.